Shown below are 17 T cell receptor beta chains from a single sample sequenced in a study of beta chain features in type 1 diabetes. Study-level results: Significant though moderate, a shortening of TCRB CDR3s appeared in all four CD4+ subsets of Type 1 diabetes patients.

The isolated RNA, all of it, was reverse transcribed, so expressed TCRB transcripts were what got sequenced. The protocol was immunoSEQ multiplex PCR, while the TCRdb copy is restricted to in-frame clones and leaves out a portion. The sample includes 100,000 to 150,000 clones, around 9% of them seen just once. Antigen specificity for these receptors is unknown. Material: central memory CD4+ T cells from blood. The receptors come from a man aged 25-40 years with type 1 diabetes.

By sample fraction, this clone is medium-sized (0.01 to 0.1%). The junction does not match germline at one end; this may be a read error. The same CDR3 arises from other DNA sequences in this sample as well. This chain uses TRBV29-1 with TRBJ2-2; 9 positions match TRBD1. Germline CDR1 SQVTM, CDR2 ANQGSEA. The CDR3 contains 13 residues. The CDR3 nucleotides are TGCAGCGCTGAACAGGGGGCGGCCGGGGAGCTGTTTTTT. Its translation: CSAEQGAAGELFF.

This clone showed up just a few times. The chain uses TRBV28 and TRBJ2-5, with unresolved D. Trimming shortened V by 7 bases and J by 5 bases, and 14 bases separated the two germline ends. Looked up from germline, CDR1 is MDHEN and CDR2 is SYDVKM. This CDR3 contains 13 residues. The CDR3 DNA reads TGTGCCAGCACGGCGGTCTCCCGGGAGACCCAGTACTTC. Translation gives CASTAVSRETQYF.

This rearrangement joins TRBV18 to TRBJ2-6; tentatively, D is TRBD2 (6 bases). With 7 bases removed from V and 0 bases from J, the gap between germline ends came to 13 bases. This CDR3 is 16 amino acids long. Germline CDR1 reads KGHSH; CDR2 reads LQKENI. As DNA, the CDR3 is TGTGCCAGCTGGGAGGCCCCCGCCTCTGGGGCCAACGTCCTGACTTTC. Translation gives CASWEAPASGANVLTF.

In this sample, this clone turned up a few times. The V gene is TRBV5-4, the J gene TRBJ2-3; 8 bases map to TRBD2. V shed 1 base, J shed 2 bases, and the junction held 9 bases outside the gene matches. This CDR3 comprises 17 residues. The V gene's germline CDR1 is SGHNT and CDR2 YYREEE (reference sequence). CDR3 in amino acids: CASSLSLSSGYTDTQYF. The CDR3 nucleotides read TGTGCCAGCAGCTTGTCCCTCTCTAGCGGGTACACAGATACGCAGTATTTT. The variable domain in full, with the rest retrieved from reference TRBV5-4 and TRBJ2-3, is ETGVTQSPTHLIKTRGQQVTLRCSSQSGHNTVSWYQQALGQGPQFIFQYYREEENGRGNFPPRFSGLQFPNYSSELNVNALELDDSALYLCASSLSLSSGYTDTQYFGPGTRLTVL.

This clone showed up just a few times. This chain uses TRBV29-1 with TRBJ2-7, with D perhaps TRBD2 (6 bases). V was pared by 2 bases and J by 5 bases, with 13 bases between. The CDR3 spans 13 residues. The germline gives CDR1 SQVTM, CDR2 ANQGSEA. The CDR3 DNA is TGCAGCGTTGAAAGCGGGTCTAGCGACGAGCAGTACTTC. Residues: CSVESGSSDEQYF.

This clone appeared many times. The genes are TRBV29-1 and TRBJ2-7; no reliable D call. Germline-derived CDR1 and CDR2 are SQVTM and ANQGSEA. The CDR3 has 13 residues. The germline V and J ends were trimmed by 4 bases and 0 bases, with 10 bases remaining between them. The CDR3 DNA reads as TGCAGCGTTGGAACAGCCACCTCCTACGAGCAGTACTTC. Its translation: CSVGTATSYEQYF.

This clone has a handful of counts. This chain joins TRBV7-9 and TRBJ1-1, with D perhaps TRBD1 (5 bases). V gave up 5 bases and J gave up 8 bases, with 6 bases separating them. Per the germline V gene, CDR1 is SEHNR and CDR2 is FQNEAQ (reference sequence). The CDR3 loop spans 10 amino acids. Written as DNA, the CDR3 is TGTGCCAGCAGCGGGGGGGAAGCTTTCTTT. Translating gives CASSGGEAFF.

This clone has a count of ten or more. The CDR3 loop is CASSSLAGGFTDTQYF. CDR3 DNA: TGTGCCAGCAGCTCCCTAGCGGGGGGCTTCACAGATACGCAGTATTTT. The J gene is TRBJ2-3, the V gene TRBV7-2; 11 nucleotides align to TRBD2. V shed 4 bases and J 2 bases; nucleotides not matched to a gene: 5. The length of the CDR3 is 16 residues. CDR1 and CDR2 (germline): SGHTA, FQGNSA. Variable domain in full (rest from reference TRBV7-2 and TRBJ2-3): GAGVSQSPSNKVTEKGKDVELRCDPISGHTALYWYRQSLGQGLEFLIYFQGNSAPDKSGLPSDRFSAERTGGSVSTLTIQRTQQEDSAVYLCASSSLAGGFTDTQYFGPGTRLTVL.

This chain joins TRBV2 and TRBJ2-5; 7 bases match TRBD2. Germline V lookup: CDR1 SNHLY, CDR2 FYNNEI. The CDR3 runs 13 residues. Trimming cost V 5 bases and J 5 bases; bases outside gene matches: 5. CDR3 nucleotide sequence: TGTGCCAGCAGTTCAGTCGGGGGGGAGACCCAGTACTTC. It codes for CASSSVGGETQYF.

This clone was seen a few times. The chain carries TRBV4-2 and TRBJ2-3, with 9 bases fitting TRBD2. The CDR3 covers 17 residues. CDR1 and CDR2 from the germline V gene are LGHNA and YNFKEQ. Trimming cost V 3 bases and J 7 bases; bases outside gene matches: 14. The CDR3 sequence: CASSHPVGTSREYTQYF. The CDR3 DNA reads TGTGCCAGCAGCCACCCGGTCGGGACTAGCAGGGAATATACGCAGTATTTT.

The genes are TRBV7-2 and TRBJ2-2; 11 bases line up with TRBD1. Germline V gives CDR1 SGHTA, CDR2 FQGNSA. CDR3 length equals 16 residues. The junction had 6 bases not matched to a gene; V was cut back by 3 bases and J by 6 bases. This CDR3 is CASSFLGQGASGELFF. In nucleotides, the CDR3 is TGTGCCAGCAGCTTCCTCGGACAGGGGGCATCCGGGGAGCTGTTTTTT.

This clone showed up just a few times. The chain is built from TRBV30 and TRBJ2-1; TRBD2 aligns across 7 bases. The V gene end was trimmed by 7 bases and the J gene end by 4 bases; junction bases not matched to a gene: 1. Germline lookup yields CDR1 GTSNPN and CDR2 SVGIG (reference sequence). The CDR3 runs to 11 residues. The CDR3 reads CASSGYNEQFF. CDR3 bases: TGTGCCTCTAGCGGATACAATGAGCAGTTCTTC.

This clone was counted only a few times. The genes are TRBV19 and TRBJ1-1, with 9 bases aligning to TRBD1. J lost 5 bases, V lost 6 bases, and 10 bases had no gene match. The CDR3 length is 15 residues. Per the germline V gene, CDR1 is LNHDA and CDR2 is SQIVND (reference sequence). In DNA form, the CDR3 reads TGTGCCAGTAGGTCCGGGACAGGGAGGGGGACTGAAGCTTTCTTT. Translating it yields CASRSGTGRGTEAFF.

The J gene is TRBJ2-5, the V gene TRBV5-1, with unresolved D. V was cut by 1 base and J by 5 bases, with 12 bases left in between. The CDR3 contains 14 residues. CDR1 and CDR2 (germline): SGHRS, YFSETQ. The CDR3 region has the DNA TGCGCCAGCAGCTTGTATGGTTCCAGGGAGACCCAGTACTTC. It translates to CASSLYGSRETQYF.

A few counts support this clone. The gene calls are TRBV9 and TRBJ2-7; TRBD2 matches at 14 bases. The CDR3 consists of 17 residues. From germline, CDR1 is SGDLS and CDR2 YYNGEE. Germline trimming cut 3 bases from V and 6 bases from J; bases unmatched to any gene: 11. The CDR3 here is CASSAGTSGGSSGEQYF. CDR3 DNA sequence: TGTGCCAGCAGCGCGGGGACTAGCGGGGGATCTTCTGGCGAGCAGTACTTC.

This clone was observed a handful of times. V is TRBV18 and J is TRBJ2-7; 10 bases are shared with TRBD2. The CDR3 is 15 amino acids. V lost 3 bases and J lost 0; bases outside the gene matches: 2. CDR1 is KGHSH and CDR2 is LQKENI in the germline V gene. The CDR3 region has the DNA TGTGCCAGCTCACCTAGCGGGGGGAGCTCCTACGAGCAGTACTTC. It encodes CASSPSGGSSYEQYF.

The gene calls are TRBV7-9 and TRBJ2-7, with unresolved D. The V gene lost 1 base and the J gene lost 4 bases, with 8 bases spanning the gap. The CDR3 length is 13 residues. Looked up from germline, CDR1 is SEHNR and CDR2 is FQNEAQ (reference sequence). The CDR3 coding sequence is TGTGCCAGCAGCTTAGAACAGCTTTACGAGCAGTACTTC. Its protein product is CASSLEQLYEQYF.